A selection of T cell receptor beta chains follows, all from one sample in a study of blood T cell repertoires in COVID-19. TCRdb's copy holds only in-frame clones and misses some; the assay was immunoSEQ multiplex PCR. The table has 250,000 to 400,000 clones, around nine tenths seen once. Sequencing was carried out using peripheral blood. These receptors all stem from a man in his fifties or sixties with active or convalescent COVID-19. The CDR3 runs from the conserved cysteine through the conserved F or W. A D gene is named only where the DNA matches it firmly. Clone size is given for some rows only: seen once, a few or many times, or a class if the clone is expanded.

cdr3_aa: CARREWGGHEQFF; cdr3_nt: TGTGCCAGAAGAGAGTGGGGCGGTCATGAGCAGTTCTTC; d_call: -; v_call: TRBV5-3; clone_size: -; j_call: TRBJ2-1
cdr3_aa: CSVLPGGSTDTQYF; cdr3_nt: TGCAGCGTACTCCCCGGCGGTAGCACAGATACGCAGTATTTT; d_call: -; v_call: TRBV29-1; clone_size: -; j_call: TRBJ2-3
cdr3_aa: CASSPRQGADSPLHF; cdr3_nt: TGTGCCAGCAGCCCTCGTCAGGGGGCAGATTCACCCCTCCACTTT; d_call: TRBD1; v_call: TRBV3-1/TRBV3-2; clone_size: -; j_call: TRBJ1-6
cdr3_aa: CASSPTGSSGNTIYF; cdr3_nt: TGTGCCAGTAGTCCCACCGGGAGCTCTGGAAACACCATATATTTT; d_call: -; v_call: TRBV19; clone_size: -; j_call: TRBJ1-3
cdr3_aa: CASSTYRYSGNTIYF; cdr3_nt: TGTGCCAGCAGTACCTACAGGTACTCTGGAAACACCATATATTTT; d_call: -; v_call: TRBV28; clone_size: -; j_call: TRBJ1-3
cdr3_aa: CASSLVQGTYGYTF; cdr3_nt: TGTGCCAGCAGCTTGGTACAGGGGACCTATGGCTACACCTTC; d_call: TRBD1; v_call: TRBV5-6; clone_size: -; j_call: TRBJ1-2
cdr3_aa: CASSGTSWGADTQYF; cdr3_nt: TGCGCCAGCAGCGGGACTAGCTGGGGCGCAGATACGCAGTATTTT; d_call: TRBD2; v_call: TRBV5-1; clone_size: -; j_call: TRBJ2-3
cdr3_aa: CASSASETTEQYF; cdr3_nt: TGTGCCAGCAGTGCCTCCGAGACAACTGAGCAGTACTTC; d_call: -; v_call: TRBV2; clone_size: few; j_call: TRBJ2-7
cdr3_aa: CASSVAAEYADTQYF; cdr3_nt: TGTGCCAGCAGCGTAGCTGCGGAGTATGCAGATACGCAGTATTTT; d_call: -; v_call: TRBV9; clone_size: -; j_call: TRBJ2-3
cdr3_aa: CASSALSGGEQYF; cdr3_nt: TGTGCCAGTAGCGCACTATCCGGAGGCGAGCAGTACTTC; d_call: -; v_call: TRBV19; clone_size: -; j_call: TRBJ2-7
cdr3_aa: CASTDRVNGYTF; cdr3_nt: TGTGCCAGCACGGACAGGGTGAATGGCTACACCTTC; d_call: TRBD1; v_call: TRBV28; clone_size: few; j_call: TRBJ1-2
cdr3_aa: CASSLAGARQETQYF; cdr3_nt: TGTGCCAGCAGTCTAGCGGGGGCTCGTCAAGAGACCCAGTACTTC; d_call: TRBD2; v_call: TRBV6-6; clone_size: once; j_call: TRBJ2-5
cdr3_aa: CASSYSAGDHQEAFF; cdr3_nt: TGTGCCAGCAGTTACTCAGCAGGGGACCACCAGGAAGCTTTCTTT; d_call: -; v_call: TRBV6-5; clone_size: -; j_call: TRBJ1-1
cdr3_aa: CASSFRDWNNEQFF; cdr3_nt: TGTGCCAGCAGCTTCCGGGACTGGAACAATGAGCAGTTCTTC; d_call: -; v_call: TRBV5-6; clone_size: -; j_call: TRBJ2-1
cdr3_aa: CASRAPTTYEQYF; cdr3_nt: TGTGCCAGCAGAGCCCCCACCACCTACGAGCAGTACTTC; d_call: -; v_call: TRBV28; clone_size: -; j_call: TRBJ2-7
cdr3_aa: CASSFGQNNSPLHF; cdr3_nt: TGCGCCAGCAGTTTTGGACAGAATAATTCACCCCTCCACTTT; d_call: -; v_call: TRBV5-1; clone_size: -; j_call: TRBJ1-6
cdr3_aa: CASRPTSGRARWNEQFF; cdr3_nt: TGTGCCAGCAGACCGACTAGCGGGAGGGCCAGGTGGAATGAGCAGTTCTTC; d_call: TRBD2; v_call: TRBV2; clone_size: -; j_call: TRBJ2-1
cdr3_aa: CASRREPGGATYGYTF; cdr3_nt: TGTGCCAGTAGGCGTGAACCAGGGGGCGCGACCTATGGCTACACCTTC; d_call: TRBD1; v_call: TRBV19; clone_size: -; j_call: TRBJ1-2
cdr3_aa: CASSSLAGEGYNEQFF; cdr3_nt: TGCGCCAGCAGCTCCCTAGCGGGAGAGGGTTACAATGAGCAGTTCTTC; d_call: TRBD2; v_call: TRBV5-1; clone_size: -; j_call: TRBJ2-1
cdr3_aa: CASSQSPRQFRGYTF; cdr3_nt: TGTGCCAGCAGCCAATCCCCCAGACAGTTCCGGGGCTACACCTTC; d_call: -; v_call: TRBV3-1/TRBV3-2; clone_size: once; j_call: TRBJ1-2
cdr3_aa: CASSYEGTGHSTEAFF; cdr3_nt: TGCGCCAGCAGCTACGAGGGGACAGGACACTCCACTGAAGCTTTCTTT; d_call: TRBD1; v_call: TRBV5-1; clone_size: -; j_call: TRBJ1-1
cdr3_aa: CSVEAVYNEQFF; cdr3_nt: TGCAGCGTTGAGGCAGTATACAATGAGCAGTTCTTC; d_call: -; v_call: TRBV29-1; clone_size: -; j_call: TRBJ2-1
cdr3_aa: CSVDTGSGGETQYF; cdr3_nt: TGCAGCGTTGATACAGGGTCAGGGGGAGAGACCCAGTACTTC; d_call: TRBD1; v_call: TRBV29-1; clone_size: -; j_call: TRBJ2-5